These 9 T cell receptor beta chains originate from one sample sequenced in a study of spatial heterogeneity in lung cancer. As to time point: sample taken at primary tumor resection. Researchers sequenced whole RNA taken from tumor, nontumor lung or frozen PBMC without sorting. A single record per CDR3 protein comes from TCRdb applying MiXCR to the 5' RACE reads. The table lists about 5,100 distinct CDR3 sequences, 26% of them singletons, with roughly 15% in the top ten. The sequences come from PBMCs, collected at surgery. The origin of the receptors is a male donor with early-stage non-small cell lung cancer.

The rearrangement uses TRBV5-1 and TRBJ1-1; unclear D gene. The V gene's germline CDR1 is SGHRS and CDR2 YFSETQ. The CDR3 totals 12 residues. Trimming took 1 base from V and 4 from J, leaving 5 bases between them. The CDR3 reads CASSLPGTEAFF. In DNA form, the CDR3 reads TGCGCCAGCAGCTTGCCTGGCACTGAAGCTTTCTTT.

In its sample, this clonotype is medium-sized (0.01 to 0.1%). The chain carries TRBV15 and TRBJ2-4, with D perhaps TRBD1 (6 bases). Germline CDR1 reads LNHNV; CDR2 reads YYDKDF (reference sequence). V dropped 3 bases and J dropped 8 bases, with 14 bases sitting between them. The CDR3 runs to 14 residues. The CDR3 reads CATSSTGFFDIQYF. The CDR3 DNA reads as TGTGCCACCAGCAGCACAGGGTTTTTCGACATTCAGTACTTC. The full variable domain, its missing parts supplied by reference TRBV15 and TRBJ2-4, is DAMVIQNPRYQVTQFGKPVTLSCSQTLNHNVMYWYQQKSSQAPKLLFHYYDKDFNNEADTPDNFQSRRPNTSFCFLDIRSPGLGDTAMYLCATSSTGFFDIQYFGAGTRLSVL.

This clonotype was seen many times. The CDR3 bases are TGTGCCACCAGCAGAGATCGTCGGTCAATTGACCCCTACAATGAGCAGTTCTTC. This codes for CATSRDRRSIDPYNEQFF. The chain uses TRBV15 and TRBJ2-1; D unresolved. Trimming shortened V by 0 bases and J by 2 bases, and 17 bases separated the two germline ends. Germline values: CDR1 LNHNV, CDR2 YYDKDF (reference sequence). The CDR3 totals 18 residues.

The J gene is TRBJ2-1, the V gene TRBV5-4; 13 positions agree with TRBD2. The CDR3 has 17 residues. Germline CDR1 and CDR2: SGHNT and YYREEE (reference sequence). J was trimmed by 0 bases and V by 4 bases; bases with no gene match: 4. The CDR3 nucleotides read TGTGCCAGCAGCCTGGGACTAGCGGGATCCTCCTACAATGAGCAGTTCTTC. Its translation: CASSLGLAGSSYNEQFF.

This clonotype was counted only a few times. The V and J genes are TRBV20-1 and TRBJ2-1, with D perhaps being TRBD1 or TRBD2 (5 bases each). The CDR3 runs to 14 residues. The V and J ends lost 6 bases and 5 bases respectively, with 17 bases between them. CDR1 is DFQATT and CDR2 is SNEGSKA in the germline V gene (reference sequence). The CDR3 DNA reads TGCAGTGCCCAGGCCGGGGCGGATAACAATGAGCAGTTCTTC. Encoded protein: CSAQAGADNNEQFF.

As regards this clonotype: A read error may be the cause here, since a much bigger clone is one base away. The gene calls are TRBV29-1 and TRBJ2-1; TRBD2 is a possible D gene (6 bases). The CDR3 extends over 14 amino acids. Germline V gene data show CDR1 as SQVTM and CDR2 as ANQGSEA. V lost 8 bases to trimming and J lost 9 bases, with 23 bases between them. The CDR3 DNA reads TGCAGCACATCTCCGGGAGTTATTGTCAGTGAGCAGTTCTTC. This codes for CSTSPGVIVSEQFF.

This clonotype was seen a handful of times. The chain joins TRBV30 to TRBJ2-7; D is possibly TRBD1 (5 bases). The CDR3 spans 11 residues. The V end lost 4 bases, the J end lost 6 bases, and 10 bases lay between the germline ends. Germline CDR1 is GTSNPN and CDR2 is SVGIG (reference sequence). The CDR3 coding sequence is TGTGCCTGGACAGGGAAGGCCGAGCAGTACTTC. Its translation: CAWTGKAEQYF.

V and J are TRBV20-1 and TRBJ1-2; D uncertain. This CDR3 has 11 amino acids. Trimming stripped 1 base from V and 6 bases from J, with 6 bases between. CDR1 and CDR2 (germline): DFQATT, SNEGSKA (reference sequence). CDR3 loop: CSARVVHGYTF. CDR3 coding DNA: TGCAGTGCTAGAGTTGTCCATGGCTACACCTTC.

By share of the sample, this clonotype is medium-sized. V usage is TRBV24-1 and J usage is TRBJ1-2, with D possibly TRBD1 on 6 matching bases. Between the trimmed V and J ends, which lost 7 bases and 2 bases, there was a span of 13 bases. Germline loops: CDR1 KGHDR, CDR2 SFDVKD. The CDR3 consists of 14 residues. The CDR3 here is CATSLKGENYGYTF. CDR3 sequence (DNA): TGTGCCACCAGCTTGAAGGGGGAGAACTATGGCTACACCTTC.